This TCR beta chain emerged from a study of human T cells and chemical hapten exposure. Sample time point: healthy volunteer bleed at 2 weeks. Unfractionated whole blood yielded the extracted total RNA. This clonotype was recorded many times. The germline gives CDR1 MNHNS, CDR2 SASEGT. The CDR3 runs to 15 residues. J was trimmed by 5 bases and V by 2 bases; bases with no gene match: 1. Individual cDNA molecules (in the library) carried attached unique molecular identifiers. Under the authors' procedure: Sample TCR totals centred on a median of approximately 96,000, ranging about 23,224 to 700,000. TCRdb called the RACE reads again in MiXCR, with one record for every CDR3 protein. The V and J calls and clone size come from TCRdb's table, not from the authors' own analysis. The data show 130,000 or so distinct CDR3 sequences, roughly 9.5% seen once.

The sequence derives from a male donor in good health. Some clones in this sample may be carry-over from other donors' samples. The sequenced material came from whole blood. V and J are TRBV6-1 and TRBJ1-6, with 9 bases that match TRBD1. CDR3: CASSERTGDNSPLHF. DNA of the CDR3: TGTGCCAGCAGTGAACGGACAGGGGATAATTCACCCCTCCACTTT.